The 26 T cell receptor beta chains in this list originate from one sample, sequenced in a study of cytomegalovirus exposure and HLA in healthy donors (dated 2017 in TCRdb). Library construction relied on the immunoSEQ multiplex PCR assay. A mixture of 60 forward primers for TCR Vbeta segments and 13 reverse primers for TCR Jbeta segments was used in the multiplex PCR. Not all clones reach the TCRdb copy of this immuneACCESS table, which keeps in-frame sequences only. Checked studies attribute under half of the gap to unresolved V genes and leave the rest unexplained. This sample comprises 250,000 or so clones, 80% to 95% of them detected only once. Together, the top ten hold about 1.7% of the sample. The sequencing input was PBMCs. All receptors derive from a girl aged 2-10 years in good health and CMV-seronegative.

The genes are TRBV28 and TRBJ2-1; D is perhaps TRBD2 (5 bases). Trimming took 5 bases from V and 10 from J, leaving 24 bases between them. CDR3 length: 16 residues. Germline CDR1 reads MDHEN; CDR2 reads SYDVKM. The CDR3 here is CASSPIPTPGLAEQFF. CDR3 nucleotides: TGTGCCAGCAGTCCAATCCCGACACCCGGTCTAGCAGAGCAGTTCTTC.

The J gene is TRBJ2-5, the V gene TRBV27; tentatively, D is TRBD2 (5 bases). The V end lost 4 bases, the J end lost 4 bases, and 10 bases lay between the germline ends. The CDR3 contains 13 residues. The germline V gene encodes CDR1 MNHEY and CDR2 SMNVEV (reference sequence). This chain's CDR3 is CASSSLAPETQYF. The DNA for the CDR3 is TGTGCCAGCAGTTCTCTAGCCCCAGAGACCCAGTACTTC.

The V call is TRBV4-2, the J call TRBJ2-3, with 8 positions matching TRBD2. The CDR3 length is 17 residues. Losses at the gene ends were 0 bases for V and 6 bases for J; bases not matched to a gene: 11. Looked up from germline, CDR1 is LGHNA and CDR2 is YNFKEQ. CDR3 sequence reads: CASSQDLGGAGADTQYF. The CDR3, as DNA: TGTGCCAGCAGCCAAGATCTGGGGGGAGCGGGGGCCGATACGCAGTATTTT.

This clone has just a few counts. J is TRBJ1-1 and V is TRBV6-5; no firm D call. CDR1 is MNHEY, CDR2 SVGAGI, per germline. Trimming stripped 0 bases from V and 0 bases from J, with 5 bases between. CDR3 size: 14 residues. Here the CDR3 DNA reads TGTGCCAGCAGTTACTCGCGGGTGAACACTGAAGCTTTCTTT. As protein: CASSYSRVNTEAFF.

J is TRBJ2-1 and V is TRBV11-2; 9 bases line up with TRBD2. CDR1 and CDR2 (germline): SGHAT, FQNNGV. With 5 bases clipped from V and 7 bases from J, the junction kept 12 bases outside the gene matches. The CDR3 loop spans 16 amino acids. CDR3 sequence: CASSTMGGGATNEQFF. The CDR3 region has the DNA TGTGCCAGCAGCACTATGGGCGGGGGGGCCACTAATGAGCAGTTCTTC. The complete variable domain, with remaining parts taken from reference TRBV11-2 and TRBJ2-1, reads EAGVAQSPRYKIIEKRQSVAFWCNPISGHATLYWYQQILGQGPKLLIQFQNNGVVDDSQLPKDRFSAERLKGVDSTLKIQPAKLEDSAVYLCASSTMGGGATNEQFFGPGTRLTVL.

The chain uses TRBV27 and TRBJ1-1, with 8 bases matching TRBD1. Trimming cost V 9 bases and J 4 bases; bases outside gene matches: 4. This CDR3 has 12 amino acids. Per the germline V gene, CDR1 is MNHEY and CDR2 is SMNVEV (reference sequence). The CDR3 coding sequence is TGTGCCAGTAAACAGGGGGGCACTGAAGCTTTCTTT. Translated, it gives CASKQGGTEAFF.

The chain uses TRBV28 and TRBJ1-1; possible D gene TRBD1, 5 bases. CDR3 length: 13 amino acids. CDR1 and CDR2 (germline): MDHEN, SYDVKM. V was trimmed by 6 bases and J by 1 base, leaving 9 bases between them. CDR3 sequence reads: CASRRQSNTEAFF. CDR3 nucleotide sequence: TGTGCCAGCAGACGACAGTCGAACACTGAAGCTTTCTTT.

This clone was observed a single time. The chain is built from TRBV5-1 and TRBJ1-1; a possible D gene is TRBD1 (5 bases). Deletions cut 5 bases from V and 3 bases from J, with 17 bases between. Germline assignment: CDR1 SGHRS and CDR2 YFSETQ. The CDR3 contains 15 residues. The CDR3 region is CASRLRGGIDTEAFF. The CDR3 nucleotides are TGCGCCAGCAGGTTACGGGGGGGGATTGACACTGAAGCTTTCTTT.

This clone is a singleton in its sample. The chain uses TRBV5-6 and TRBJ2-1, with D maybe TRBD2 (6 bases). CDR1 is SGHDT, CDR2 YYEEEE, per germline. Trimming removed 5 bases from V and 5 bases from J, with 14 bases in between. The length of the CDR3 is 14 residues. The CDR3 loop reads CASRLAQRDNEQFF. The CDR3 coding sequence is TGTGCCAGCAGACTCGCCCAGCGGGACAATGAGCAGTTCTTC.

This chain joins TRBV5-5 and TRBJ2-7, with 8 positions matching TRBD1. The V gene's germline CDR1 is SGHKS and CDR2 YYEKEE (reference sequence). The CDR3 runs 13 residues. V lost 4 bases to trimming and J lost 6 bases; unmatched junction nucleotides: 6. The CDR3 region has the DNA TGTGCCAGCAGCCCGGGACAGGTTGGCGAGCAGTACTTC. Its protein product is CASSPGQVGEQYF.

This chain uses TRBV9 with TRBJ1-2, with 9 bases lining up with TRBD1. Germline V lookup: CDR1 SGDLS, CDR2 YYNGEE. J lost 4 bases, V lost 2 bases, and 9 bases had no gene match. The CDR3 totals 16 residues. CDR3: CASSVGPGQGSYGYTF. For the CDR3, the DNA is TGTGCCAGCAGCGTGGGACCGGGACAGGGCTCCTATGGCTACACCTTC.

To note about this clone: The sample carries other DNA sequences with the same CDR3. The J gene is TRBJ1-1, the V gene TRBV6-5; no reliable D call. V dropped 4 bases and J dropped 4 bases, with 7 bases sitting between them. CDR1 is MNHEY, CDR2 SVGAGI, per germline. This CDR3 region has 12 residues. CDR3 nucleotide sequence: TGTGCCAGCAGTTCCGCGGGCACTGAAGCTTTCTTT. Its translation: CASSSAGTEAFF.

The V gene is TRBV4-1, the J gene TRBJ2-2, with 9 bases that match TRBD1. Germline trimming cut 4 bases from V and 5 bases from J; bases unmatched to any gene: 2. CDR1 is MGHRA and CDR2 is YSYEKL in the germline V gene. The CDR3 is 14 residues long. The CDR3 protein is CASSRGQGTGELFF. CDR3 nucleotides: TGCGCCAGCAGCCGCGGACAGGGGACCGGGGAGCTGTTTTTT.

V usage is TRBV4-1 and J usage is TRBJ2-2; TRBD2 matches 11 bases. The CDR3 extends over 16 amino acids. The germline CDR1 and CDR2 sequences are MGHRA and YSYEKL. Losses at the gene ends were 0 bases for V and 6 bases for J; bases not matched to a gene: 3. This CDR3 reads CASSQEGSGGAGELFF. The CDR3 bases are TGCGCCAGCAGCCAAGAGGGTAGCGGGGGGGCCGGGGAGCTGTTTTTT.

This sequence joins TRBV5-8 and TRBJ2-7, with D perhaps matching TRBD1 (6 bases). From germline, CDR1 is SGHTS and CDR2 YDEGEE. V was cut by 5 bases and J by 3 bases, with 24 bases left in between. This CDR3 is 17 amino acids long. CDR3 amino acids: CASSKFNRDKSYYEQYF. The DNA for the CDR3 is TGTGCCAGCAGTAAATTTAACCGGGACAAAAGTTACTACGAGCAGTACTTC.

The chain recombines TRBV28 with TRBJ1-2, with 7 bases lining up with TRBD1. The V gene's germline CDR1 is MDHEN and CDR2 SYDVKM. The junction had 11 bases not matched to a gene; V was cut back by 3 bases and J by 7 bases. The CDR3 has 15 amino acids. CDR3 sequence (DNA): TGTGCCAGCAGTTTGACAGGGTCCCCATTTGGTGGCTACACCTTC. This translates into CASSLTGSPFGGYTF.

This chain connects TRBV6-5 to TRBJ2-7; the D gene is possibly TRBD2 (6 bases). Germline V gives CDR1 MNHEY, CDR2 SVGAGI. V lost 2 bases to trimming and J lost 5 bases, with 10 bases between them. This CDR3 comprises 13 residues. CDR3 protein: CASSYLTRDEQYF. CDR3 coding DNA: TGTGCCAGCAGTTACCTGACTAGGGACGAGCAGTACTTC.

Written as DNA, the CDR3 is TGCAGCGTCTTGACAGGGGGCGGTAAGACCCAGTACTTC. This gives the protein CSVLTGGGKTQYF. The V and J genes are TRBV29-1 and TRBJ2-5, with TRBD1 matching over 10 bases. The J segment lost 6 bases and the V segment lost 6 bases, leaving 7 bases of the junction unmatched. The CDR3 is 13 amino acids. Germline V lookup: CDR1 SQVTM, CDR2 ANQGSEA.

This clone came up once. The chain carries TRBV12-5 and TRBJ2-3; D is unresolved. The CDR3 runs 15 residues. Germline-derived CDR1 and CDR2 are LGHNT and FRNRAP. With 3 bases removed from V and 0 bases from J, the gap between germline ends came to 10 bases. CDR3 nucleotide sequence: TGTGCTAGTGGTTTCAGGTCCTCTAGCACAGATACGCAGTATTTT. Its translation: CASGFRSSSTDTQYF.

V gene TRBV7-3 combines with J gene TRBJ2-1; perhaps TRBD2 as D (6 bases). The CDR3 sequence is 13 residues long. Germline V CDR1 and CDR2: SGHTA, FQGTGA. The V gene lost 4 bases and the J gene lost 4 bases, with 8 bases spanning the gap. The CDR3 DNA reads TGTGCCAGCAGCTCGGGACTGTACAATGAGCAGTTCTTC. Protein: CASSSGLYNEQFF.

This CDR3 is CASTPYGGTNRPQHF. The CDR3 DNA reads as TGTGCCAGCACCCCTTATGGGGGGACCAATAGGCCCCAGCATTTT. V and J are TRBV28 and TRBJ1-5, with D possibly matching TRBD1 (5 bases). The germline CDR1 and CDR2 sequences are MDHEN and SYDVKM. The CDR3 consists of 15 residues. The V and J ends lost 7 bases and 9 bases respectively, with 22 bases between them.

The chain recombines TRBV19 with TRBJ1-2; the D is unclear. Germline CDR1 reads LNHDA; CDR2 reads SQIVND (reference sequence). Trimming stripped 1 base from V and 1 base from J, with 7 bases between. This CDR3 spans 14 amino acids. CDR3 DNA sequence: TGTGCCAGTAGTATAGTAGCCAGTAACTATGGCTACACCTTC. This translates into CASSIVASNYGYTF.

The chain couples TRBV6-5 to TRBJ1-4, with a weak D call TRBD1 (5 bases). Trimming shortened V by 9 bases and J by 12 bases, and 14 bases separated the two germline ends. The CDR3 sequence is 11 residues long. Germline CDR1 reads MNHEY; CDR2 reads SVGAGI. The CDR3 nucleotides read TGTGCCAGTCATGGGGGGAGAGAACTGTTTTTT. Its translation: CASHGGRELFF.

In this sample, this clone turned up a few times. CDR3 amino acids: CASSLDQGGYGYTF. Written as DNA, the CDR3 is TGCGCCAGCAGCTTGGACCAGGGTGGCTATGGCTACACCTTC. The chain combines TRBV5-1 with TRBJ1-2; the D gene is possibly TRBD1 (5 bases). This CDR3 spans 14 amino acids. Looked up from germline, CDR1 is SGHRS and CDR2 is YFSETQ. The V end was cut by 0 bases, the J end by 4 bases, with 10 bases between.

The chain employs TRBV30 and TRBJ1-2; TRBD1 might be the D (6 bases). With 2 bases removed from V and 3 bases from J, the gap between germline ends came to 19 bases. The germline CDR1 and CDR2 sequences are GTSNPN and SVGIG (reference sequence). The CDR3 runs to 16 residues. In nucleotides, the CDR3 is TGTGCCTGGAGTCTCCCCTTTCGCAGGGGAGACTATGGCTACACCTTC. Translated: CAWSLPFRRGDYGYTF.

The genes are TRBV7-9 and TRBJ1-2, with D uncertain. V was pared by 8 bases and J by 2 bases, with 9 bases between. Germline V gene data show CDR1 as SEHNR and CDR2 as FQNEAQ (reference sequence). CDR3 size: 12 residues. This CDR3 reads CASSAGNYGYTF. Here the CDR3 DNA reads TGTGCCAGCTCGGCGGGGAACTATGGCTACACCTTC.